This T cell receptor beta chain originates from a study of blood T cell repertoires in COVID-19. CDR1 and CDR2 (germline): SEHNR, FQNEAQ (reference sequence). V trimming: 0 bases; J trimming: 8 bases; junction bases outside the gene matches: 9. CDR3 length: 15 residues. Original analysis: How many nucleated cells were present was estimated from reference gene primer amplification. Assay used: immunoSEQ multiplex PCR; TCRdb lists only in-frame clones, some missing. The V and J calls and clone size come from that table; D and trimming were worked out from the DNA. This sample has some 170,000 clones, with about 80% found just once.

This receptor was identified in a woman over 75 with acute or convalescent COVID-19. This rearrangement joins TRBV7-9 to TRBJ1-2; TRBD1 matches at 7 bases. Input material: peripheral blood. The CDR3 here is CASSLALPRGVGYTF. The CDR3 region has the DNA TGTGCCAGCAGCTTAGCCTTGCCCAGGGGGGTCGGCTACACCTTC.